One and the same sample provided the 31 T cell receptor beta chains below, sequenced in a study of blood T cell repertoires in COVID-19 (dated by TCRdb to between 2020 and 2021). Libraries were constructed by the immunoSEQ multiplex PCR assay. TCRdb re-hosts the immuneACCESS table, in-frame sequences only. Its copies lack some clones; in the studies checked, an unresolved V gene accounts for under half of them, and the cause for the rest is not known. The sample table records more than 400,000 clones; approximately 85% of these occur just once. The ten largest clones represent approximately 3.4% of the sample. Sample: peripheral blood. These TCRs come from a human donor in a cohort sampled during active COVID-19.

CDR3 sequence reads: CASSDSAGELQGEQYF. The CDR3, as DNA: TGTGCCAGCAGTGACTCGGCGGGAGAGTTACAGGGCGAGCAGTACTTC. V gene TRBV6-4 combines with J gene TRBJ2-7, with D possibly being TRBD2 (7 bases). The length of the CDR3 is 16 residues. Trimming removed 0 bases at V and 6 bases at J, with 18 bases between. Germline V CDR1 and CDR2: MRHNA, SNTAGT.

The chain links TRBV2 to TRBJ1-5; 9 bases are shared with TRBD1. The CDR3 sequence is 15 residues long. V lost 4 bases to trimming and J lost 5 bases; unmatched junction nucleotides: 6. Germline values: CDR1 SNHLY, CDR2 FYNNEI. The CDR3 nucleotides read TGTGCCAGCAGTGGACAGGGGGGGTTCCATCAGCCCCAGCATTTT. It is translated as CASSGQGGFHQPQHF.

The chain uses TRBV11-2 and TRBJ2-1, with 11 nucleotides matching TRBD2. This CDR3 is built from 15 residues. Germline V gene lookup returns CDR1 SGHAT and CDR2 FQNNGV. V lost 0 bases, J lost 8 bases, and 3 bases stayed unmatched. In DNA, the CDR3 is TGTGCCAGCAGCTTAGAACTAGCGGGAGTCTATGAGCAGTTCTTC. This translates into CASSLELAGVYEQFF.

The chain links TRBV9 to TRBJ1-5; TRBD1 matches 7 bases. Germline V gene lookup returns CDR1 SGDLS and CDR2 YYNGEE. CDR3 length: 14 amino acids. V lost 2 bases, J lost 7 bases, and 6 bases stayed unmatched. The CDR3 sequence is CASSVTGKEQPQHF. Here the CDR3 DNA reads TGTGCCAGCAGCGTGACAGGGAAGGAACAGCCCCAGCATTTT.

This clone was counted at least ten times. The V call is TRBV6-5, the J call TRBJ2-5, with 9 positions matching TRBD2. CDR1 is MNHEY and CDR2 is SVGAGI in the germline V gene. This CDR3 contains 13 residues. The V and J ends lost 6 bases and 2 bases, in that order; junction bases with no gene match: 1. The CDR3 region is CASRTSGQETQYF. CDR3 DNA: TGTGCCAGCAGGACTAGCGGACAAGAGACCCAGTACTTC.

The rearrangement joins TRBV4-2 to TRBJ2-7; D perhaps matches TRBD2 (6 bases). The V and J ends lost 1 base and 2 bases respectively, with 21 bases between them. This CDR3 has 18 amino acids. Germline CDR1 and CDR2: LGHNA and YNFKEQ. CDR3 sequence: CASSQAHRAGPPTYEQYF. For the CDR3, the DNA is TGTGCCAGCAGCCAAGCCCACCGCGCGGGACCTCCGACCTACGAGCAGTACTTC.

The chain uses TRBV27 and TRBJ1-2; 7 nucleotides line up with TRBD1. CDR1 MNHEY and CDR2 SMNVEV come from the germline V gene (reference sequence). The CDR3 spans 13 residues. V lost 6 bases and J lost 0; bases outside the gene matches: 1. The CDR3 coding sequence is TGTGCCAGCAGGGACAGGTCTAACTATGGCTACACCTTC. Residues: CASRDRSNYGYTF.

This chain's CDR3 is CASSPSGDEQFF. Here the CDR3 DNA reads TGTGCCAGCAGCCCCTCGGGGGATGAGCAGTTCTTC. The chain has TRBV9 and TRBJ2-1, with D perhaps TRBD2 (6 bases). This CDR3 contains 12 residues. Germline V CDR1 and CDR2: SGDLS, YYNGEE. V was clipped by 4 bases and J by 8 bases, with 10 bases between them.

The CDR3 reads CASSEPGAGGSNEQFF. The CDR3 bases are TGTGCCAGCAGTGAGCCGGGGGCAGGGGGTAGCAATGAGCAGTTCTTC. This chain links TRBV6-1 with TRBJ2-1, with TRBD1 as a possible D gene (7 bases). V dropped 3 bases and J dropped 6 bases, with 18 bases sitting between them. The germline CDR1 and CDR2 sequences are MNHNS and SASEGT. CDR3 length: 16 amino acids.

Only a few counts were recorded for this clone. The CDR3 nucleotides read TGTGCCAGCAGCTCGGGACACCTCTACGAGCAGTACTTC. Amino acid sequence: CASSSGHLYEQYF. This chain joins TRBV11-3 and TRBJ2-7; the D gene is possibly TRBD1 (6 bases). V was cut by 4 bases and J by 3 bases, with 10 bases left in between. The CDR3 contains 13 residues. Per germline, CDR1 SGHNT and CDR2 YENEEA.

The V call is TRBV7-9, the J call TRBJ2-7, with D perhaps matching TRBD1 (6 bases). Germline V gene lookup returns CDR1 SEHNR and CDR2 FQNEAQ (reference sequence). Trimming removed 1 base at V and 6 bases at J, with 10 bases between. The CDR3 is made up of 13 amino acids. The CDR3 loop is CASSLESGAEQYF. CDR3 DNA: TGTGCCAGCAGCTTAGAATCAGGGGCCGAGCAGTACTTC.

The chain joins TRBV2 to TRBJ2-3; the match to TRBD1 covers 8 bases. Germline CDR1 is SNHLY and CDR2 is FYNNEI. The CDR3 extends over 15 amino acids. V shed 6 bases, J shed 3 bases, and the junction held 8 bases outside the gene matches. The CDR3 spells CASRTLDRGTDTQYF. Here the CDR3 DNA reads TGTGCCAGCAGGACCCTAGACAGGGGAACAGATACGCAGTATTTT.

The CDR3 nucleotides read TGTGCCAGCTCACGGATATCTGGACAGGTGGGGTCCGAGCAGTACTTC. It codes for CASSRISGQVGSEQYF. The J gene is TRBJ2-7, the V gene TRBV18, with 7 bases lining up with TRBD1. The CDR3 is 16 residues long. The germline V gene encodes CDR1 KGHSH and CDR2 LQKENI. The junction had 15 bases not matched to a gene; V was cut back by 4 bases and J by 6 bases.

The chain has TRBV7-2 and TRBJ2-2, with TRBD2 matching 11 bases. V dropped 5 bases and J dropped 8; count of bases not matched to a gene: 10. Germline CDR1 SGHTA, CDR2 FQGNSA. The CDR3 has 16 residues. The CDR3 region has the DNA TGTGCCAGCAGCCCTACTAGCGGGAGACTTCGGGGGGAGCTGTTTTTT. It specifies CASSPTSGRLRGELFF.

A note on this clone: A clone one base away is much larger, so this may be a read error. Different DNA sequences within this sample yield the same CDR3. The rearrangement uses TRBV6-5 and TRBJ1-1, with D tentatively TRBD1 (5 bases). Trimming took off 6 bases at V and 1 base at J, with 9 bases between the two ends. CDR3 size: 13 residues. Per germline, CDR1 MNHEY and CDR2 SVGAGI. CDR3: CASSLTENTEAFF. CDR3 in DNA: TGTGCCAGCAGCTTGACAGAGAACACTGAAGCTTTCTTT.

The V gene is TRBV9, the J gene TRBJ2-1; D remains ambiguous. Trimming shortened V by 0 bases and J by 9 bases, and 25 bases separated the two germline ends. This CDR3 spans 18 amino acids. The germline gives CDR1 SGDLS, CDR2 YYNGEE. CDR3 sequence (DNA): TGTGCCAGCAGCGTAGAGGCAGGAACGGCATCCCCACCCCCTGAGCAGTTCTTC. This codes for CASSVEAGTASPPPEQFF.

The genes are TRBV5-1 and TRBJ2-4; D perhaps matches TRBD2 (5 bases). Trimming removed 4 bases at V and 3 bases at J, with 17 bases between. Germline CDR1 SGHRS, CDR2 YFSETQ. The CDR3 loop spans 16 amino acids. The CDR3 protein is CASSGGVGGGKNIQYF. The CDR3 DNA reads as TGCGCCAGCAGCGGCGGAGTCGGAGGCGGCAAAAACATTCAGTACTTC.

This chain uses TRBV5-6 with TRBJ2-3; 7 positions match TRBD2. CDR3 length: 14 residues. Germline CDR1 reads SGHDT; CDR2 reads YYEEEE. The J segment lost 6 bases and the V segment lost 6 bases, leaving 10 bases of the junction unmatched. The CDR3 DNA sequence: TGTGCCAGCAACGAGGGAGGGGTGTTGGATACGCAGTATTTT. Amino acid sequence: CASNEGGVLDTQYF. The full variable domain, its missing parts supplied by reference TRBV5-6 and TRBJ2-3, is DAGVTQSPTHLIKTRGQQVTLRCSPKSGHDTVSWYQQALGQGPQFIFQYYEEEERQRGNFPDRFSGHQFPNYSSELNVNALLLGDSALYLCASNEGGVLDTQYFGPGTRLTVL.

This chain connects TRBV20-1 to TRBJ1-1; D is uncertain. Germline values: CDR1 DFQATT, CDR2 SNEGSKA (reference sequence). The CDR3 covers 13 residues. V was clipped by 3 bases and J by 4 bases, with 12 bases between them. The CDR3 reads CSASPRRVTEAFF. For the CDR3, the DNA is TGCAGTGCTAGTCCTCGGAGGGTCACTGAAGCTTTCTTT.

The V call is TRBV4-2, the J call TRBJ1-3; D is undetermined. The germline V and J ends were trimmed by 1 base and 1 base, with 11 bases remaining between them. The germline gives CDR1 LGHNA, CDR2 YNFKEQ. CDR3 length: 16 amino acids. The CDR3 here is CASSQVEGGSGNTIYF. The CDR3 DNA sequence: TGTGCCAGCAGCCAAGTCGAAGGAGGGTCTGGAAACACCATATATTTT.

V usage is TRBV30 and J usage is TRBJ2-1; 10 bases are shared with TRBD1. The V gene end was trimmed by 0 bases and the J gene end by 7 bases; junction bases not matched to a gene: 9. CDR3 length: 16 residues. Germline lookup yields CDR1 GTSNPN and CDR2 SVGIG (reference sequence). DNA of the CDR3: TGTGCCTGGAGTGTGCTAAGGGACAGGGGACATAATGAGCAGTTCTTC. Translated: CAWSVLRDRGHNEQFF.

This rearrangement joins TRBV4-1 to TRBJ1-5; D not resolved. V was clipped by 1 base and J by 1 base, with 8 bases between them. This CDR3 contains 15 residues. Germline loops: CDR1 MGHRA, CDR2 YSYEKL. CDR3 nucleotide sequence: TGCGCCAGCAGCCAAGGAGGGAACAGCAATCAGCCCCAGCATTTT. It encodes CASSQGGNSNQPQHF.

The V and J genes are TRBV5-1 and TRBJ2-5, with D possibly TRBD2 on 6 matching bases. The ends were cut back, 4 bases at V and 0 bases at J, with 13 bases in the middle. This CDR3 is built from 15 residues. Germline values: CDR1 SGHRS, CDR2 YFSETQ. This chain's CDR3 is CASSAGTPYQETQYF. DNA of the CDR3: TGCGCCAGCAGCGCCGGGACTCCGTACCAAGAGACCCAGTACTTC.

V gene TRBV7-3 combines with J gene TRBJ2-3; 7 bases map to TRBD1. This CDR3 spans 13 amino acids. The V segment lost 5 bases and the J segment 6 bases; nucleotides outside the gene matches: 5. The germline CDR1 and CDR2 sequences are SGHTA and FQGTGA. In DNA form, the CDR3 reads TGTGCCAGCAGCCTCGGACAGGAGGATACGCAGTATTTT. The encoded protein is CASSLGQEDTQYF.

This clone was found a few times. The chain joins TRBV4-1 to TRBJ2-3, with 13 bases lining up with TRBD2. The ends lost 4 bases at V and 5 bases at J; junction bases unmatched: 9. The germline gives CDR1 MGHRA, CDR2 YSYEKL. This CDR3 has 17 residues. CDR3 DNA: TGCGCCAGCAGCCCAGCCGGGACTAGCGGGATTGGAGATACGCAGTATTTT. It yields the protein CASSPAGTSGIGDTQYF.

This chain connects TRBV30 to TRBJ1-1, with 10 bases lining up with TRBD1. CDR1 GTSNPN and CDR2 SVGIG come from the germline V gene (reference sequence). Unmatched junction bases numbered 5, after V lost 3 bases and J lost 1 base. The CDR3 has 15 residues. As DNA, the CDR3 is TGTGCCTGGAGCTGGGGGGACAGGGGGAACACTGAAGCTTTCTTT. Protein product: CAWSWGDRGNTEAFF.

The chain has TRBV5-4 and TRBJ2-1; 12 bases match TRBD2. J lost 7 bases, V lost 7 bases, and 12 bases had no gene match. This CDR3 has 16 residues. Per the germline V gene, CDR1 is SGHNT and CDR2 is YYREEE (reference sequence). CDR3 in amino acids: CASGTGYLAGGNEQFF. The CDR3 coding sequence is TGTGCCAGCGGTACAGGGTATCTAGCGGGAGGGAATGAGCAGTTCTTC.

This clone showed up just once. Other DNA sequences from this sample encode an identical CDR3 as well. The chain carries TRBV7-9 and TRBJ2-7, with 7 bases identical to TRBD2. This CDR3 has 14 amino acids. Unmatched junction bases numbered 2, after V lost 1 base and J lost 2 bases. CDR1 is SEHNR and CDR2 is FQNEAQ in the germline V gene (reference sequence). For the CDR3, the DNA is TGTGCCAGCAGCTTAGGCGGGAGCGCCTACGAGCAGTACTTC. Translating gives CASSLGGSAYEQYF. Full variable domain (outside the CDR3, taken from reference TRBV7-9 and TRBJ2-7): DTGVSQNPRHKITKRGQNVTFRCDPISEHNRLYWYRQTLGQGPEFLTYFQNEAQLEKSRLLSDRFSAERPKGSFSTLEIQRTEQGDSAMYLCASSLGGSAYEQYFGPGTRLTVT.

This clone has a handful of counts. CDR3 in amino acids: CASSARLLWDTEAFF. The DNA for the CDR3 is TGTGCCAGCAGCGCGCGGCTTTTATGGGACACTGAAGCTTTCTTT. The V gene is TRBV4-2, the J gene TRBJ1-1; D unclear. Per the germline V gene, CDR1 is LGHNA and CDR2 is YNFKEQ. V lost 5 bases and J lost 3, with 16 bases in between. CDR3 length: 15 residues.

V is TRBV5-1 and J is TRBJ1-2; D not resolved. Trimming removed 4 bases at V and 8 bases at J, with 15 bases between. Germline CDR1 SGHRS, CDR2 YFSETQ. This CDR3 spans 13 amino acids. The CDR3 sequence: CASSPEPPRGYTF. The CDR3 region has the DNA TGCGCCAGCAGCCCCGAACCGCCGCGCGGCTACACCTTC.

This chain connects TRBV5-1 to TRBJ2-2; 7 nucleotides align to TRBD2. CDR3 size: 15 residues. Germline CDR1 and CDR2: SGHRS and YFSETQ. The ends lost 4 bases at V and 4 bases at J; junction bases unmatched: 7. This CDR3 reads CASSRLADLTGELFF. The CDR3 DNA reads TGCGCCAGCAGCCGGCTAGCGGATCTCACCGGGGAGCTGTTTTTT.